The clone carrying this T cell receptor (beta chain) occurred a few times. Antigen specificity is unknown. The data are from a study of T cell repertoires in cytomegalovirus infection. Study observations and caveats: There were carriers of CMV plus the relevant HLA, and cumulative public TCR beta family frequency identified them.

This CDR3 comprises 15 residues. Germline V gene sequence: CDR1 ENHRY, CDR2 SYGVKD. TCRdb reprocessed the reads with MiXCR, giving one entry per CDR3 protein. Of tens of thousands of distinct CDR3 sequences listed, under 30% were seen once; the top ten hold roughly 50%. This rearrangement joins TRBV10-3 to TRBJ2-3; 9 bases match TRBD2. This TCR was sampled from a human donor in good health (CMV status not recorded). Some clones in this sample may be carry-over from other donors' samples. Sequenced here: CD8+ T cells from cultured PBMCs, sampled from culture after CMV antigen stimulation. The CDR3 DNA reads as TGTGCGACCGTCCCAAGCGGGGGGCGATTAGATACGCAGTATTTT. It yields the protein CATVPSGGRLDTQYF.